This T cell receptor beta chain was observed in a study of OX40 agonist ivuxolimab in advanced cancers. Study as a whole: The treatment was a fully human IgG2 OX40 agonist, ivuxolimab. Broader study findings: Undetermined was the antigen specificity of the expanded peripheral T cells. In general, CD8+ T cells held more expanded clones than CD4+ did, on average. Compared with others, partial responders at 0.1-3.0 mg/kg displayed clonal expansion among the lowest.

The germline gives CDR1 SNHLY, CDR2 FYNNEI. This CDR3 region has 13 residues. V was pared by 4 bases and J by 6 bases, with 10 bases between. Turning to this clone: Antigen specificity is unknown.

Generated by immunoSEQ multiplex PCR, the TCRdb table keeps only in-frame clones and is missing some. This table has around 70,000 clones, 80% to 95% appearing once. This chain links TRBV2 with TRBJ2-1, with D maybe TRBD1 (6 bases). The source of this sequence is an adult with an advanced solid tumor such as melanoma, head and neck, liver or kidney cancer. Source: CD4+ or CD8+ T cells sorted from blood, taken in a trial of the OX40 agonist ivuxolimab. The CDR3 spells CASSAEDSNEQFF. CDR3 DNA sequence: TGTGCCAGCAGTGCTGAGGACAGCAATGAGCAGTTCTTC.